The rows below give T cell receptor beta chains drawn from one sample of a study of T cell responses to AZD1222 COVID-19 vaccine. The repertoire was sequenced with immunoSEQ multiplex PCR; TCRdb's copy has only in-frame clones and lacks some. The sample lists about 180,000 clones, around 88% occurring once. Sequenced material: peripheral blood, taken on day 0 of AZD1222 vaccination. The receptors come from an adult in good health. CDR3s include the opening cysteine and the closing phenylalanine or tryptophan.

V gene,J gene,CDR3 protein
TRBV5-6,TRBJ2-2,CASSLRTHLTGELFF
TRBV7-2,TRBJ2-1,CASSLWGFYNEQFF
TRBV19,TRBJ1-2,CASTPDHYGYTF
TRBV19,TRBJ1-4,CASSLQGATNEKLFF
TRBV30,TRBJ2-7,CAWSVRRDFYEQYF
TRBV19,TRBJ1-2,CASRPGQNNYGYTF
TRBV29-1,TRBJ1-2,CSVDDYGYTF
TRBV7-2,TRBJ2-5,CASSFPRETQYF
TRBV11-2,TRBJ2-3,CASSSLTDTQYF
TRBV6-6,TRBJ1-1,CASSYSWEASEAFF
TRBV5-4,TRBJ1-5,CASSQTGVSSNQPQHF
TRBV11-2,TRBJ2-3,CASSLGGGRDTQYF
TRBV7-9,TRBJ1-5,CASSAAGTGNQPQHF
TRBV4-1,TRBJ2-2,CASSQSGELFF
TRBV5-5,TRBJ2-5,CASSLEDRSMETQYF
TRBV7-3,TRBJ2-1,CASSSGTDPNNEQFF
TRBV7-2,TRBJ2-2,CASNLAGGTGELFF
TRBV7-9,TRBJ2-7,CASSLPAPYEQYF
TRBV27,TRBJ1-5,CASSSFDRGYSNQPQHF
TRBV6-5,TRBJ2-1,CASNRQGKSYNEQFF
TRBV2,TRBJ1-5,CASSERPRDTFNQPQHF
TRBV29-1,TRBJ1-1,CSVEGQGHFSSLPEAFF
TRBV5-1,TRBJ2-7,CASSEGPNYEQYF
TRBV7-9,TRBJ1-2,CASNPSGGQGASGYTF
TRBV11-3,TRBJ2-7,CASSLERGQEQYF
TRBV28,TRBJ1-4,CASRPRQGNEKLFF
TRBV19,TRBJ2-1,CASSRRDRWPTSSYNEQFF
TRBV6-2/TRBV6-3,TRBJ1-2,CASSYSKTGGFYGYTF
TRBV5-6,TRBJ1-4,CASSRAAGYNEKLFF